This passage covers 5 T cell receptor beta chains from one sample sequenced in a study of blood T cell repertoires in COVID-19. Measured with immunoSEQ multiplex PCR; TCRdb has only the in-frame clones, and not every one. The repertoire holds roughly 300,000 clones, with 86% as singletons. The sequencing sample was made of peripheral blood. These TCRs come from a woman aged 25-40 years with COVID-19, enrolled during active disease.

The chain combines TRBV5-1 with TRBJ1-1, with 8 bases fitting TRBD1. CDR1 SGHRS and CDR2 YFSETQ come from the germline V gene. This CDR3 region has 15 residues. V trimming: 2 bases; J trimming: 11 bases; junction bases outside the gene matches: 14. CDR3 sequence: CASSFGSGGPGQAFF. The CDR3 bases are TGCGCCAGCAGCTTTGGCTCAGGGGGCCCGGGTCAGGCTTTCTTT.

This clone was observed once. J is TRBJ2-5 and V is TRBV19, with a possible D match to TRBD2 (5 bases). Trimming shortened V by 6 bases and J by 7 bases, and 15 bases separated the two germline ends. This CDR3 is 13 amino acids long. Per germline, CDR1 LNHDA and CDR2 SQIVND (reference sequence). CDR3 coding DNA: TGTGCCAGTAGCCCCAACGGCGGAGGGACCCAGTACTTC. This gives the protein CASSPNGGGTQYF.

The gene calls are TRBV25-1 and TRBJ2-5; maybe TRBD2 (6 bases). CDR1 is MGHDK, CDR2 SYGVNS, per germline. The CDR3 is 17 amino acids. The V end lost 0 bases, the J end lost 0 bases, and 14 bases lay between the germline ends. The DNA of the CDR3 is TGTGCCAGCAGTGAATATTGGTCCGGGGGAAACCAAGAGACCCAGTACTTC. Translated: CASSEYWSGGNQETQYF.

This rearrangement joins TRBV7-8 to TRBJ2-7, with TRBD2 matching over 7 bases. The CDR3 contains 14 residues. V dropped 4 bases and J dropped 9; count of bases not matched to a gene: 12. The germline gives CDR1 SGHVS, CDR2 FQNEAQ. The CDR3 region is CASSSTEGRGGQYF. The CDR3, as DNA: TGTGCCAGCAGCTCGACAGAGGGACGCGGGGGGCAGTACTTC.

The count of this clone is one. The genes are TRBV9 and TRBJ2-1; D perhaps matches TRBD1 (6 bases). The CDR3 runs to 15 residues. Trimming removed 2 bases at V and 3 bases at J, with 12 bases between. Looked up from germline, CDR1 is SGDLS and CDR2 is YYNGEE. The CDR3 DNA follows: TGTGCCAGCAGCGTCCCACAGGGCCGCTACAATGAGCAGTTCTTC. It codes for CASSVPQGRYNEQFF.